The 20 T cell receptor beta chains below come from one sample, sequenced in a study of control samples from healthy donors and cancer patients. The assay was immunoSEQ multiplex PCR, and TCRdb's table has in-frame clones only and misses some. Among tens of thousands of clones listed, less than 90% were seen once. The sequenced material came from blood. These receptors originate from a man aged 55-75 years in good health.

This chain connects TRBV5-8 to TRBJ2-1; perhaps TRBD1 as D (6 bases). In germline, CDR1 is SGHTS, CDR2 YDEGEE. With 0 bases removed from V and 1 base from J, the gap between germline ends came to 8 bases. This CDR3 is 15 amino acids long. The CDR3 nucleotides are TGTGCCAGCAGCTTGGGCGACAGGTCCTACAATGAGCAGTTCTTC. Amino acids: CASSLGDRSYNEQFF.

This chain links TRBV30 with TRBJ1-5; weak D call: TRBD1 (5 bases). This CDR3 spans 15 amino acids. Trimming stripped 3 bases from V and 0 bases from J, with 12 bases between. Germline lookup yields CDR1 GTSNPN and CDR2 SVGIG (reference sequence). The CDR3 coding sequence is TGTGCCTGGAGCAAGACAGACTATAGCAATCAGCCCCAGCATTTT. It is translated as CAWSKTDYSNQPQHF.

The chain's CDR3 is CATSVRSGAKNIQYF. The CDR3 DNA reads TGTGCCACCAGTGTCCGGAGTGGAGCCAAAAACATTCAGTACTTC. J is TRBJ2-4 and V is TRBV24-1; no reliable D call. Trimming cost V 5 bases and J 0 bases, with 10 bases left between them. The CDR3 has 15 residues. In germline, CDR1 is KGHDR, CDR2 SFDVKD.

This sequence joins TRBV12-3 or TRBV12-4 and TRBJ1-2; D gene ambiguous. Trimming left V 1 base short and J 4 bases short, with 4 bases between. The CDR3 length is 12 residues. CDR3 in amino acids: CASSLEGYGYTF. The CDR3 nucleotides are TGTGCCAGCAGTTTAGAGGGCTATGGCTACACCTTC.

The rearrangement uses TRBV2 and TRBJ1-6; 10 nucleotides align to TRBD1. The CDR3 is 18 residues long. The trim removed 6 bases at V and 2 bases at J, leaving 10 bases unmatched. In germline, CDR1 is SNHLY, CDR2 FYNNEI. The CDR3 loop reads CASREGQGPHTYNSPLHF. The CDR3 DNA reads TGTGCCAGCAGAGAGGGACAGGGGCCCCATACCTATAATTCACCCCTCCACTTT.

CDR3 in amino acids: CATRQGGAKPEAFF. CDR3 bases: TGTGCCACACGACAGGGAGGTGCGAAGCCTGAAGCTTTCTTT. The V and J genes are TRBV19 and TRBJ1-1; 7 positions match TRBD1. Germline-derived CDR1 and CDR2 are LNHDA and SQIVND (reference sequence). CDR3 length: 14 amino acids. Trimming removed 10 bases from V and 6 bases from J; junction bases left unmatched: 14.

This clone was seen once. Other nucleotide sequences from this sample produce the same CDR3. V usage is TRBV12-3 or TRBV12-4 and J usage is TRBJ1-1; possible D gene TRBD1, 5 bases. The V end was cut by 5 bases, the J end by 4 bases, with 8 bases between. CDR3 length: 12 residues. CDR3 region: CASSRRGTEAFF. For the CDR3, the DNA is TGTGCCAGCAGTCGAAGGGGCACTGAAGCTTTCTTT.

The V call is TRBV28, the J call TRBJ1-3, with D perhaps TRBD1 (5 bases). Germline V gives CDR1 MDHEN, CDR2 SYDVKM. This CDR3 region has 16 residues. V lost 6 bases, J lost 0 bases, and 15 bases lay in between. This CDR3 is CASRGRTPNSGNTIYF. The CDR3 DNA follows: TGTGCCAGCAGAGGGAGGACACCCAACTCTGGAAACACCATATATTTT.

This clone was found a few times. V is TRBV12-3 or TRBV12-4 and J is TRBJ2-1; D remains unclear. Trimming shortened V by 3 bases and J by 7 bases, and 7 bases separated the two germline ends. The CDR3 is 12 amino acids. CDR3 protein: CASSFGGNEQFF. The CDR3 DNA is TGTGCCAGCAGTTTTGGTGGGAATGAGCAGTTCTTC.

Details on this clone: Germline and junction disagree at one end, which may indicate a read error. The V and J genes are TRBV5-5 and TRBJ2-7; TRBD1 matches at 8 bases. The CDR3 is made up of 11 amino acids. CDR1 is SGHKS and CDR2 is YYEKEE in the germline V gene (reference sequence). For the CDR3, the DNA is TGTGCCAGCAGCTCGGACAGGGTCGCGAACTTC. Translating it yields CASSSDRVANF.

The V call is TRBV20-1, the J call TRBJ1-1; D gene uncertain. The CDR3 has 11 residues. Per the germline V gene, CDR1 is DFQATT and CDR2 is SNEGSKA (reference sequence). V lost 6 bases and J 5 bases, leaving 10 bases between the germline ends. CDR3 DNA sequence: TGCAGTGCGCCCGTAAGGACTGAAGCTTTCTTT. Translating it yields CSAPVRTEAFF.

This chain joins TRBV5-5 and TRBJ2-5; D tentatively reads TRBD1 or TRBD2 (5 bases each). Germline lookup yields CDR1 SGHKS and CDR2 YYEKEE (reference sequence). The V end lost 2 bases, the J end lost 1 base, and 12 bases lay between the germline ends. This CDR3 region has 15 residues. CDR3 bases: TGTGCCAGCAGCTTTAGGGACGAGCTCCAAGAGACCCAGTACTTC. Translating it yields CASSFRDELQETQYF. Complete variable domain (other parts from reference TRBV5-5 and TRBJ2-5): DAGVTQSPTHLIKTRGQQVTLRCSPISGHKSVSWYQQVLGQGPQFIFQYYEKEERGRGNFPDRFSARQFPNYSSELNVNALLLGDSALYLCASSFRDELQETQYFGPGTRLLVL.

For the CDR3, the DNA is TGCGCCAGCAGCCCGCCGGGAGCGGGAGGGAGAAATGAGCAGTTCTTC. Its translation: CASSPPGAGGRNEQFF. J is TRBJ2-1 and V is TRBV4-1; 10 bases match TRBD2. The germline V gene encodes CDR1 MGHRA and CDR2 YSYEKL. The CDR3 runs 16 residues. The V segment lost 4 bases and the J segment 7 bases; nucleotides outside the gene matches: 10.

The chain is built from TRBV6-5 and TRBJ1-2, with a weak D call TRBD1 (6 bases). Germline V gives CDR1 MNHEY, CDR2 SVGAGI. The CDR3 is made up of 13 amino acids. Trimming stripped 6 bases from V and 7 bases from J, with 15 bases between. The CDR3: CASRTGQRSGYTF. The CDR3 DNA sequence: TGTGCCAGCAGGACCGGACAGAGGAGTGGCTACACCTTC.

The chain recombines TRBV19 with TRBJ2-7; D uncertain. V was shortened by 6 bases and J by 3 bases, with 6 bases between the two germline ends. CDR1 is LNHDA and CDR2 is SQIVND in the germline V gene (reference sequence). The CDR3 sequence is 11 residues long. The CDR3: CASSNLYEQYF. In DNA form, the CDR3 reads TGTGCCAGTAGCAACCTCTACGAGCAGTACTTC. Full variable domain (outside the CDR3, taken from reference TRBV19 and TRBJ2-7): DGGITQSPKYLFRKEGQNVTLSCEQNLNHDAMYWYRQDPGQGLRLIYYSQIVNDFQKGDIAEGYSVSREKKESFPLTVTSAQKNPTAFYLCASSNLYEQYFGPGTRLTVT.

The chain recombines TRBV18 with TRBJ1-1, with 10 positions matching TRBD1. The CDR3 has 16 residues. Trimming took 5 bases from V and 6 from J; bases not matched to a gene: 12. In germline, CDR1 is KGHSH, CDR2 LQKENI. This CDR3 reads CASSETGGRGSAEAFF. In DNA form, the CDR3 reads TGTGCCAGCTCAGAGACAGGGGGCCGAGGTAGCGCTGAAGCTTTCTTT.

This rearrangement joins TRBV18 to TRBJ1-2; 10 bases map to TRBD1. CDR1 and CDR2 (germline): KGHSH, LQKENI. Trimming removed 3 bases from V and 8 bases from J; junction bases left unmatched: 3. This CDR3 has 13 amino acids. This CDR3 is CASSPGDRGGYTF. The CDR3 DNA follows: TGTGCCAGCTCACCCGGGGACAGGGGCGGCTACACCTTC.

The J gene is TRBJ1-1, the V gene TRBV11-2; unclear D gene. Trimming stripped 1 base from V and 5 bases from J, with 8 bases between. Germline loops: CDR1 SGHAT, CDR2 FQNNGV. The CDR3 has 13 amino acids. The CDR3: CASSLAQHTEAFF. Written as DNA, the CDR3 is TGTGCCAGCAGCTTAGCCCAGCATACTGAAGCTTTCTTT. The full variable domain, with the rest looked up from reference TRBV11-2 and TRBJ1-1, is EAGVAQSPRYKIIEKRQSVAFWCNPISGHATLYWYQQILGQGPKLLIQFQNNGVVDDSQLPKDRFSAERLKGVDSTLKIQPAKLEDSAVYLCASSLAQHTEAFFGQGTRLTVV.

The V call is TRBV5-6, the J call TRBJ2-5; a weak D match, TRBD2 (6 bases). V lost 2 bases to trimming and J lost 5 bases, with 10 bases between them. The germline gives CDR1 SGHDT, CDR2 YYEEEE. The CDR3 is 13 residues long. The chain's CDR3 is CASSLWGGETQYF. As DNA, the CDR3 is TGTGCCAGCAGCTTATGGGGAGGCGAGACCCAGTACTTC.

The chain recombines TRBV27 with TRBJ1-2; the match to TRBD1 covers 7 bases. After removal of 4 bases from V and 4 bases from J, the junction contained 6 bases not matched to a gene. The CDR3 has 14 amino acids. Germline V gene lookup returns CDR1 MNHEY and CDR2 SMNVEV (reference sequence). The CDR3 loop reads CASSSPTGPYGYTF. In nucleotides, the CDR3 is TGTGCCAGCAGTTCCCCGACAGGGCCCTATGGCTACACCTTC.